The clone carrying this T cell receptor beta chain was seen ten or more times. A 10-nucleotide random UMI tagged transcripts in template-switch 5'RACE cDNA synthesis. From 15-18 subjects, over 180 million TCR-beta sequences were obtained in each sequencing run. TCRdb re-analysed the 5' RACE reads in MiXCR, keeping a single row per CDR3 protein. This sample has 95,000 to 110,000 distinct CDR3 sequences, with approximately 10% found just once. Indicated time point: longitudinal time-point 3. These data come from a study of neurological immune-mediated disorders. Sequenced input: PBMCs. The receptor was derived from a female donor with HTLV-1-associated myelopathy (HAM/TSP).

CDR3 DNA sequence: TGCAGTGCTAGTCGCCCAGATACGCAGTATTTT. Translating gives CSASRPDTQYF. The rearrangement joins TRBV20-1 to TRBJ2-3; D gene uncertain. CDR1 and CDR2 (germline): DFQATT, SNEGSKA (reference sequence). The CDR3 contains 11 residues. Trimming shortened V by 3 bases and J by 4 bases, and 5 bases separated the two germline ends.